The TCR beta chain described here comes from a study of T-cell memory formation after mild COVID-19. Broader study findings: Day 15 to 85 contractors were CD4/CD8 balanced; later expanders leaned CD4+. The CD4+ clones that contracted clustered mainly within CM and EM, and the CD8+ clones concentrated in EMRA. Several responding clones turned up in pre-infection memory, indicating that cross-reactive memory may have taken part.

Germline loops: CDR1 SGHRS, CDR2 YFSETQ. Trimming stripped 4 bases from V and 1 base from J, with 11 bases between. The CDR3 sequence is 14 residues long. Comments on this clonotype: The target antigen is unknown.

Constant-segment primers and 5'RACE yielded cDNA libraries for TCR alpha and TCR beta, each carrying sample barcodes and UMIs. TCRdb passed the 5' RACE reads through MiXCR, listing each CDR3 protein once. The sample lists 400,000 to 500,000 distinct CDR3 sequences, about 19% occurring once. The sequence was obtained from an adult woman who had mild COVID-19 (a few samples of this study predate the infection). Cell type and time point are not known. The sample was PBMCs or a T cell subset sorted from them (not recorded which). The V call is TRBV5-1, the J call TRBJ2-5; weak D call: TRBD1 (5 bases). The CDR3 here is CASSRGAIQETQYF. CDR3 DNA: TGCGCCAGCAGCCGTGGGGCAATCCAAGAGACCCAGTACTTC.